This T cell receptor (beta chain) was sequenced for a study of blood T cell repertoires in COVID-19. At the level of the study: From T cells, B-cell-depleted T cells, or PBMCs came the material, which was cDNA or gDNA.

V was cut by 1 base and J by 4 bases, with 4 bases left in between. CDR3 length: 12 residues. CDR1 SGHTA and CDR2 FQGNSA come from the germline V gene. Under the authors' procedure: How many nucleated cells were present was estimated from reference gene primer amplification. TCRdb keeps only in-frame clones here, not all; method: immunoSEQ multiplex PCR. The V and J calls and clone size come from that table; D and trimming were worked out from the DNA. The data show around 140,000 clones, with 80% to 90% seen just once and approximately 11% held by the top ten. Study members were between 18 and 89 years old and lived in about two dozen US regions. Cohort allocation depended upon clinical history that participants reported.

The clonotype comes from a man aged 60-69 years who had recovered from COVID-19. Sequencing was performed on PBMCs or T cells enriched from blood (not recorded which). The V call is TRBV7-2, the J call TRBJ1-2; D is undetermined. CDR3: CASSLGLYGYTF. DNA of the CDR3: TGTGCCAGCAGCTTAGGACTCTATGGCTACACCTTC. Together with reference TRBV7-2 and TRBJ1-2, the CDR3 gives the full variable domain: GAGVSQSPSNKVTEKGKDVELRCDPISGHTALYWYRQSLGQGLEFLIYFQGNSAPDKSGLPSDRFSAERTGGSVSTLTIQRTQQEDSAVYLCASSLGLYGYTFGSGTRLTVV.